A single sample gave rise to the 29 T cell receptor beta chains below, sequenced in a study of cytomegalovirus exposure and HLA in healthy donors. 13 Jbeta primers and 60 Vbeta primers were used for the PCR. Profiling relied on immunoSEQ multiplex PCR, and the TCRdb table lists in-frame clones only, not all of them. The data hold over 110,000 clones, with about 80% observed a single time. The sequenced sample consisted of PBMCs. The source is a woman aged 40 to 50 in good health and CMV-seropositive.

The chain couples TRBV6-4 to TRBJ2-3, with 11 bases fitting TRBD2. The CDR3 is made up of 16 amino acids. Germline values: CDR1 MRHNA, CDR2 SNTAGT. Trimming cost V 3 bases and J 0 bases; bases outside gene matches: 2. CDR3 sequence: CASSDVAGGSTDTQYF. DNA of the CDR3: TGTGCCAGCAGTGATGTAGCGGGAGGGAGCACAGATACGCAGTATTTT.

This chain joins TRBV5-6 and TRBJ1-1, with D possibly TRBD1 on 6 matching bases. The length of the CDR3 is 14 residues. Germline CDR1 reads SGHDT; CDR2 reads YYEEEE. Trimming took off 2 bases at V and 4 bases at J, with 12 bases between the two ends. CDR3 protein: CASSFWGPGTEAFF. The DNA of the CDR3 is TGTGCCAGCAGCTTCTGGGGGCCGGGCACTGAAGCTTTCTTT. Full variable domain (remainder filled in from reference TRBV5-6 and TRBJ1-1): DAGVTQSPTHLIKTRGQQVTLRCSPKSGHDTVSWYQQALGQGPQFIFQYYEEEERQRGNFPDRFSGHQFPNYSSELNVNALLLGDSALYLCASSFWGPGTEAFFGQGTRLTVV.

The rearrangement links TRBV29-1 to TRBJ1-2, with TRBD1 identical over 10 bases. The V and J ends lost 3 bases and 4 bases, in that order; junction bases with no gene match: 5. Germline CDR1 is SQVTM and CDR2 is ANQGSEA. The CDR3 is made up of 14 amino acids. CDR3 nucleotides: TGCAGCGTTGACGACAGGGGGCAGGGCTATGGCTACACCTTC. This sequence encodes CSVDDRGQGYGYTF.

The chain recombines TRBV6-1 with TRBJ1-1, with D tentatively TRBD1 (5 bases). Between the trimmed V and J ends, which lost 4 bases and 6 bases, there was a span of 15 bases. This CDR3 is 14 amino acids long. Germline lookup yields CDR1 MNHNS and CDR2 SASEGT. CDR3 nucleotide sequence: TGTGCCAGCAGTGTACAGGATAATGACGCTGAAGCTTTCTTT. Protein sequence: CASSVQDNDAEAFF.

The CDR3 sequence: CASTPRLAGELFF. For the CDR3, the DNA is TGTGCCAGCACCCCCCGGTTGGCCGGGGAGCTGTTTTTT. This chain links TRBV27 with TRBJ2-2; no clear D. V was clipped by 7 bases and J by 6 bases, with 12 bases between them. This CDR3 has 13 amino acids. Looked up from germline, CDR1 is MNHEY and CDR2 is SMNVEV (reference sequence).

CDR3 loop: CASSWGGLASIYNEQFF. The CDR3 DNA follows: TGTGCCAGCAGCTGGGGTGGACTAGCGTCCATCTACAATGAGCAGTTCTTC. The chain uses TRBV7-2 and TRBJ2-1, with 9 bases aligning to TRBD2. Germline V lookup: CDR1 SGHTA, CDR2 FQGNSA. Losses at the gene ends were 4 bases for V and 3 bases for J; bases not matched to a gene: 10. The CDR3 runs to 17 residues.

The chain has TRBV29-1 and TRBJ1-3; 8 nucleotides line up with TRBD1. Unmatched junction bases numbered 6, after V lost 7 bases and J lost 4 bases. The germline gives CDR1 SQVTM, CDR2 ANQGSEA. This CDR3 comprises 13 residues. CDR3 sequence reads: CSGATGAGNTIYF. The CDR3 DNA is TGCAGCGGGGCGACAGGGGCGGGAAACACCATATATTTT.

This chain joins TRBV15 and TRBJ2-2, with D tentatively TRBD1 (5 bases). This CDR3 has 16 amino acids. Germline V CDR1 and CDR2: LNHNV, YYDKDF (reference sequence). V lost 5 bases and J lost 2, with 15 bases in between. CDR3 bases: TGTGCCACCAGCTCAAGAAGAGACAGTAACACCGGGGAGCTGTTTTTT. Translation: CATSSRRDSNTGELFF.

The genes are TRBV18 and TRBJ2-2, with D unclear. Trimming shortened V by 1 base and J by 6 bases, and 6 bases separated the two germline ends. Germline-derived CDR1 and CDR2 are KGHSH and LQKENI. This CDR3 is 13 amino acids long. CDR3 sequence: CASSPRPAGELFF. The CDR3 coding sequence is TGTGCCAGCTCACCACGGCCTGCCGGGGAGCTGTTTTTT.

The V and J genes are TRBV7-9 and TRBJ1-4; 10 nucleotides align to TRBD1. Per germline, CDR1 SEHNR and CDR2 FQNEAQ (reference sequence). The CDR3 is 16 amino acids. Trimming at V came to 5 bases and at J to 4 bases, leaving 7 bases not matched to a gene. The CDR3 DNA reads TGTGCCAGCAGCCCCTTGCGGGACAGGGGTAATGAAAAACTGTTTTTT. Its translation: CASSPLRDRGNEKLFF.

CDR3 amino acids: CASRVFGQGNYGYTF. The CDR3 DNA follows: TGTGCCAGCAGAGTTTTTGGACAGGGGAACTATGGCTACACCTTC. The chain couples TRBV2 to TRBJ1-2, with 9 bases matching TRBD1. Germline V gives CDR1 SNHLY, CDR2 FYNNEI. V shed 6 bases, J shed 2 bases, and the junction held 7 bases outside the gene matches. The CDR3 runs 15 residues.

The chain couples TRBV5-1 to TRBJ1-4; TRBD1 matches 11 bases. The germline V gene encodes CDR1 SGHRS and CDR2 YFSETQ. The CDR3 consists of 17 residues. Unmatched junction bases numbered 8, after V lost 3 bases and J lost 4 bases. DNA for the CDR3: TGCGCCAGCAGCTGGAGGGGACAGGGGGGCCGTAATGAAAAACTGTTTTTT. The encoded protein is CASSWRGQGGRNEKLFF.

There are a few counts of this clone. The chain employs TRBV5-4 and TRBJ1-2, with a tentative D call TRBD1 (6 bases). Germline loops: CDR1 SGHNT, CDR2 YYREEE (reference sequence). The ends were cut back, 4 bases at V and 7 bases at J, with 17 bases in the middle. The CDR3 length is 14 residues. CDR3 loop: CASSARDTAPGYTF. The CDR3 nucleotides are TGTGCCAGCAGCGCCCGGGACACAGCCCCTGGCTACACCTTC.

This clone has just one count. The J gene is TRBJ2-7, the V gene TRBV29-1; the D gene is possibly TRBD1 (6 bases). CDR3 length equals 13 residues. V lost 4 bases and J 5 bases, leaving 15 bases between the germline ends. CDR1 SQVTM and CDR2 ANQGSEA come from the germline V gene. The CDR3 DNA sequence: TGCAGCGTTGTTTTCCAGGGGAACCACGAGCAGTACTTC. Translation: CSVVFQGNHEQYF.

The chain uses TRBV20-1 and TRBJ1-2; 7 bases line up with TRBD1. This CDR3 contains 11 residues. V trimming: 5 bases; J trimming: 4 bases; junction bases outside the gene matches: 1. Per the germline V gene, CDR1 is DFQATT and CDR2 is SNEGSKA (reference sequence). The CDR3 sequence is CSAGDSYGYTF. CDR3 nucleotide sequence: TGCAGTGCTGGGGACAGCTATGGCTACACCTTC.

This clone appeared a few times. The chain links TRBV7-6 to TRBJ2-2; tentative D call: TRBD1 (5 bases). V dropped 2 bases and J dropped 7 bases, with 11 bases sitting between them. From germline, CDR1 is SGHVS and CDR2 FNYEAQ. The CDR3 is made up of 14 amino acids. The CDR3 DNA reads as TGTGCCAGCAGCTTATCAGGGATCGGCGGGGAGCTGTTTTTT. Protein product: CASSLSGIGGELFF.

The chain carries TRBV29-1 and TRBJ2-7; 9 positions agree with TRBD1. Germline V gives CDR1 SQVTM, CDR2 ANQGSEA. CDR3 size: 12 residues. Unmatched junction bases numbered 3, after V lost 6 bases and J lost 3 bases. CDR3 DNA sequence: TGCAGCGTCCGGGACAGGGACTACGAGCAGTACTTC. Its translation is CSVRDRDYEQYF.

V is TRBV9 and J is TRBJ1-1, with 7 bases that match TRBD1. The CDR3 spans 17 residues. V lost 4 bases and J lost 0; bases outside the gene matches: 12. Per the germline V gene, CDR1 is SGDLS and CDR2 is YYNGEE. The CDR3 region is CASSPGQRSSMNTEAFF. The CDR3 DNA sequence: TGTGCCAGCAGCCCGGGACAGAGGTCGTCCATGAACACTGAAGCTTTCTTT.

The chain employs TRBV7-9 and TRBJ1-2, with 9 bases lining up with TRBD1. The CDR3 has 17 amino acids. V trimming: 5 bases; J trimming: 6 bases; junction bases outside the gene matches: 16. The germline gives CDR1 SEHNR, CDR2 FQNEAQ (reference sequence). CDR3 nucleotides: TGTGCCAGCAGCCCCACCGGGACAGGGAAAATTTTCGATGGCTACACCTTC. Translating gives CASSPTGTGKIFDGYTF. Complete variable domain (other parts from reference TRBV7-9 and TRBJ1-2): DTGVSQNPRHKITKRGQNVTFRCDPISEHNRLYWYRQTLGQGPEFLTYFQNEAQLEKSRLLSDRFSAERPKGSFSTLEIQRTEQGDSAMYLCASSPTGTGKIFDGYTFGSGTRLTVV.

The DNA for the CDR3 is TGTGCCAGCAGCCAATCCGGGGGGTCGGGGCATAGCAATCAGCCCCAGCATTTT. This codes for CASSQSGGSGHSNQPQHF. The J gene is TRBJ1-5, the V gene TRBV4-2; TRBD1 might be the D (5 bases). V shed 2 bases and J shed 0 bases, with 17 bases lying between them. The CDR3 runs to 18 residues. Germline V gene sequence: CDR1 LGHNA, CDR2 YNFKEQ.

CDR3 loop: CASSWVAGTGISEQFF. CDR3 DNA sequence: TGCGCCAGCAGCTGGGTTGCCGGGACAGGGATCTCTGAGCAGTTCTTC. V usage is TRBV5-1 and J usage is TRBJ2-1, with 9 bases that match TRBD1. The junction had 13 bases not matched to a gene; V was cut back by 3 bases and J by 9 bases. The germline gives CDR1 SGHRS, CDR2 YFSETQ. The CDR3 runs to 16 residues. The full variable domain, its missing parts supplied by reference TRBV5-1 and TRBJ2-1, is KAGVTQTPRYLIKTRGQQVTLSCSPISGHRSVSWYQQTPGQGLQFLFEYFSETQRNKGNFPGRFSGRQFSNSRSEMNVSTLELGDSALYLCASSWVAGTGISEQFFGPGTRLTVL.

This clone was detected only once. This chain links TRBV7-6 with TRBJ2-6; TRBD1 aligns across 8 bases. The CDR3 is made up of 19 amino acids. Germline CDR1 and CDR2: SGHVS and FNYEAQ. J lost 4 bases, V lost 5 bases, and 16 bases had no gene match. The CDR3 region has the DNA TGTGCCAGCAGCCTAAGACCCGGGACAGGCCTAGGCGGGGCCAACGTCCTGACTTTC. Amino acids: CASSLRPGTGLGGANVLTF.

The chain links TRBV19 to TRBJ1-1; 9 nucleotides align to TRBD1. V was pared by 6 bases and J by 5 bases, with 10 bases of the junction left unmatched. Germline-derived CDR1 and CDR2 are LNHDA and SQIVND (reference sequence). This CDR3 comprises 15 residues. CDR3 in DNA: TGTGCCAGTAGAATACAGGGGGCGATGAGGACTGAAGCTTTCTTT. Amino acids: CASRIQGAMRTEAFF.

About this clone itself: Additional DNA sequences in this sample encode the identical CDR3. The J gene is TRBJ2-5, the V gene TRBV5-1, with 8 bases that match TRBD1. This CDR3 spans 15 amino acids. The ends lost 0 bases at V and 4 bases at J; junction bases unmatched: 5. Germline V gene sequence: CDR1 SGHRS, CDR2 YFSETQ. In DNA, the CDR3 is TGCGCCAGCAGCTTGGAGGGACAGGCGTCAGAGACCCAGTACTTC. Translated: CASSLEGQASETQYF.

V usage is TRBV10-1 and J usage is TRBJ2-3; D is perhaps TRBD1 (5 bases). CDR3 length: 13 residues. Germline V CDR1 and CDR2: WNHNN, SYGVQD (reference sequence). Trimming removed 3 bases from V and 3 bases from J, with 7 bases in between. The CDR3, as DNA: TGCGCCAGCAGTGATAGGGGAACAGATACGCAGTATTTT. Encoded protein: CASSDRGTDTQYF.

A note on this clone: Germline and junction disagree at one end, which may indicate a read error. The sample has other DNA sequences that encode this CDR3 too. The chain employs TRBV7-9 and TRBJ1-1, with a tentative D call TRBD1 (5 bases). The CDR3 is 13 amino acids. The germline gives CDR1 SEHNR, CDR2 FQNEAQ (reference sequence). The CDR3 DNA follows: TGTGCCAGCAGCTCAGGGCGGGGCACTGAGGCTTTCTTT. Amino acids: CASSSGRGTEAFF.

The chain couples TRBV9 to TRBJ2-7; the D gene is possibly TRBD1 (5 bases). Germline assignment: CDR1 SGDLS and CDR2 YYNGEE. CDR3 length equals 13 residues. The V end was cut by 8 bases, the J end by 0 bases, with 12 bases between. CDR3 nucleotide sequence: TGTGCCAGTTCAGGGATTTCCTCCTACGAGCAGTACTTC. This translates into CASSGISSYEQYF.

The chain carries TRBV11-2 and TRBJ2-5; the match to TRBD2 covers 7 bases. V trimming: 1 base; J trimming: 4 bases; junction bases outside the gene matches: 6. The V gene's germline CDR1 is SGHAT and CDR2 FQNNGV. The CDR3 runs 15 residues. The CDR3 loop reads CASSLVGGGPETQYF. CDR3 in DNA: TGTGCCAGCAGCTTAGTGGGGGGAGGGCCAGAGACCCAGTACTTC. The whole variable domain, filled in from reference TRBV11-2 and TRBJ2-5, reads EAGVAQSPRYKIIEKRQSVAFWCNPISGHATLYWYQQILGQGPKLLIQFQNNGVVDDSQLPKDRFSAERLKGVDSTLKIQPAKLEDSAVYLCASSLVGGGPETQYFGPGTRLLVL.

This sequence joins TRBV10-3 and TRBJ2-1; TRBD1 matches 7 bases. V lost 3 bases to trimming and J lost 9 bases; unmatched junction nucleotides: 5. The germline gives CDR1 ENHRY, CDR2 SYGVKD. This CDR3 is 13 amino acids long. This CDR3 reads CAISDPGGGEQFF. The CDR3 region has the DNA TGTGCCATCAGTGATCCAGGGGGTGGTGAGCAGTTCTTC.